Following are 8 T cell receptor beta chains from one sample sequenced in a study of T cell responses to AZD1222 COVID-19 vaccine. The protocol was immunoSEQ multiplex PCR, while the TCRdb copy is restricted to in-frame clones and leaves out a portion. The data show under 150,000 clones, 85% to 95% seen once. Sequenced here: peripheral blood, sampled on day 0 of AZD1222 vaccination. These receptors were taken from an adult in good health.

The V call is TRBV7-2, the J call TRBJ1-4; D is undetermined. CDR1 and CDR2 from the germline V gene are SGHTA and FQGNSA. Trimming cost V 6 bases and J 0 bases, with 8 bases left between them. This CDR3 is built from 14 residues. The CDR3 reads CASSWTATNEKLFF. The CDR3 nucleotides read TGTGCCAGCAGTTGGACCGCAACTAATGAAAAACTGTTTTTT.

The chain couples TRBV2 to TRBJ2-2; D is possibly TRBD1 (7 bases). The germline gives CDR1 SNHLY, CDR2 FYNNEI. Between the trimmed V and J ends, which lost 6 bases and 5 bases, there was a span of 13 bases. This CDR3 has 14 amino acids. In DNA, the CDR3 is TGTGCCAGCAGCCCCAGGGGGGAAACCGGGGAGCTGTTTTTT. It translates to CASSPRGETGELFF.

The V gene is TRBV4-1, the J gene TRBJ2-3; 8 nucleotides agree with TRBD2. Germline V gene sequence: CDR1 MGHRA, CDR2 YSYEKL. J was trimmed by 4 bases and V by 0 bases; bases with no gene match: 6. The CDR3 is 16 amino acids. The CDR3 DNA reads TGCGCCAGCAGCCAAGAGGCGGGGGGCCTAGCAGATACGCAGTATTTT. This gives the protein CASSQEAGGLADTQYF.

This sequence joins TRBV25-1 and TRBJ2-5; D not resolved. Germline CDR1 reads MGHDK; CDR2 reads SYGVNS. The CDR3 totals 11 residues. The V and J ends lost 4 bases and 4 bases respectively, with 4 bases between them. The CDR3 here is CASSAGETQYF. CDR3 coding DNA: TGTGCCAGCAGTGCAGGAGAGACCCAGTACTTC. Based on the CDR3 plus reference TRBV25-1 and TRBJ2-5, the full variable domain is EADIYQTPRYLVIGTGKKITLECSQTMGHDKMYWYQQDPGMELHLIHYSYGVNSTEKGDLSSESTVSRIRTEHFPLTLESARPSHTSQYLCASSAGETQYFGPGTRLLVL.

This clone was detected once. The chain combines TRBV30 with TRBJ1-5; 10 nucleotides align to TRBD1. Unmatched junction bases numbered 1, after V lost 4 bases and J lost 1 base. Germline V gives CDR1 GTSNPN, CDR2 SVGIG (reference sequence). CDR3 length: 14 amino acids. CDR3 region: CAWTGQGSNQPQHF. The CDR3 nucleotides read TGTGCCTGGACGGGACAGGGGAGCAATCAGCCCCAGCATTTT.

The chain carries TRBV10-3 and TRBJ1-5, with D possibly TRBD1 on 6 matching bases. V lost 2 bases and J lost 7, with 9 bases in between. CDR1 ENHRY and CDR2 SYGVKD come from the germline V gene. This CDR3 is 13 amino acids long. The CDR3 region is CAISEVDRQPQHF. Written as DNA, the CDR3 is TGTGCCATCAGTGAGGTAGACAGGCAGCCCCAGCATTTT.

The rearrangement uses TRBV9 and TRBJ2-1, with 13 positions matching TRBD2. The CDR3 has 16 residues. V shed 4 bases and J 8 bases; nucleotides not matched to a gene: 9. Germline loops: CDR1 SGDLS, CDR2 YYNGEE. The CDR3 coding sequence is TGTGCCAGCAGCCCACCGACTAGCGGGGGGCGGGATGAGCAGTTCTTC. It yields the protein CASSPPTSGGRDEQFF.

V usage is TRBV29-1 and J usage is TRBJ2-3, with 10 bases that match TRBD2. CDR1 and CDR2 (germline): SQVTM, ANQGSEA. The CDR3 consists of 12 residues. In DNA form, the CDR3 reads TGCAAAGCGGGGGGGCGTTCAGATACGCAGTATTTT. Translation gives CKAGGRSDTQYF.